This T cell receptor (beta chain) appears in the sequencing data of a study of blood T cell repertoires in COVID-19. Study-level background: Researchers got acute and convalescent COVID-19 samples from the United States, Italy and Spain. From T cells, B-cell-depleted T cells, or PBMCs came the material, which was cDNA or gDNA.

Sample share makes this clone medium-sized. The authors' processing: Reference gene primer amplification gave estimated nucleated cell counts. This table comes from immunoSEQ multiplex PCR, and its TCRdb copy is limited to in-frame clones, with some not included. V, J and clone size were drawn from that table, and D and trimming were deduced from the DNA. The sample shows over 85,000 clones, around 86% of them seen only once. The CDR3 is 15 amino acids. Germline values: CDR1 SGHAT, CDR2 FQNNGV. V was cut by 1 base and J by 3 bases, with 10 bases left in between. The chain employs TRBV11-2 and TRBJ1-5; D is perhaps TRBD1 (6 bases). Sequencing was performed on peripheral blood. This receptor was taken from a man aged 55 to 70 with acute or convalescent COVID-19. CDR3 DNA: TGTGCCAGCAGCTTAGGGGACACCAACAATCAGCCCCAGCATTTT. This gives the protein CASSLGDTNNQPQHF.